The 8 T cell receptor beta chains given below trace back to one sample, sequenced in a study of cytomegalovirus exposure and HLA in healthy donors. It was with 60 Vbeta and 13 Jbeta primers that the PCR ran. TCRdb's table, derived via immunoSEQ multiplex PCR, lists solely in-frame clones and lacks some. Among over 85,000 clones, 77% were seen once, and the ten largest hold roughly 9.6%. Sequenced: PBMCs. Receptors were obtained from a male donor in good health and CMV-seropositive.

This clone was seen just once. The V call is TRBV7-6, the J call TRBJ2-3; the D gene is possibly TRBD1 (6 bases). The CDR3 consists of 18 residues. Germline assignment: CDR1 SGHVS and CDR2 FNYEAQ. Between the trimmed V and J ends, which lost 7 bases and 3 bases, there was a span of 26 bases. CDR3 region: CASTLRPAGDPRTDTQYF. The CDR3 bases are TGTGCCAGCACCCTGCGCCCGGCAGGGGATCCTAGAACAGATACGCAGTATTTT.

The chain joins TRBV14 to TRBJ2-7; the D gene is possibly TRBD2 (5 bases). The length of the CDR3 is 13 residues. Germline V CDR1 and CDR2: SGHDN, FVKESK. The ends were cut back, 4 bases at V and 1 base at J, with 8 bases in the middle. The CDR3 DNA is TGTGCCAGCAGCCCTCGGAGGTCCTACGAGCAGTACTTC. Its translation: CASSPRRSYEQYF.

In DNA form, the CDR3 reads TGTGCCAGCAGAACCAGGGGGACTGGAAACACCATATATTTT. This encodes CASRTRGTGNTIYF. The chain joins TRBV28 to TRBJ1-3; 7 bases are shared with TRBD1. J was trimmed by 2 bases and V by 6 bases; bases with no gene match: 4. Germline lookup yields CDR1 MDHEN and CDR2 SYDVKM. The CDR3 totals 14 residues.

The CDR3 region has the DNA TGTGCCAGCAGCTCAAGACAGGGATCCGGGGCCAACGTCCTGACTTTC. Translation: CASSSRQGSGANVLTF. This sequence joins TRBV7-6 and TRBJ2-6, with 7 bases aligning to TRBD1. The CDR3 runs to 16 residues. From germline, CDR1 is SGHVS and CDR2 FNYEAQ. V shed 4 bases, J shed 4 bases, and the junction held 7 bases outside the gene matches.

The rearrangement uses TRBV9 and TRBJ2-7; the D gene is possibly TRBD2 (5 bases). The CDR3 sequence is 13 residues long. V was pared by 3 bases and J by 5 bases, with 12 bases between. Looked up from germline, CDR1 is SGDLS and CDR2 is YYNGEE. In DNA form, the CDR3 reads TGTGCCAGCAGCGCGGGAACTTCTGACGAGCAGTACTTC. It codes for CASSAGTSDEQYF.

The chain combines TRBV7-7 with TRBJ2-2; D is undetermined. Trimming removed 5 bases from V and 6 bases from J, with 10 bases in between. The CDR3 contains 13 residues. CDR1 and CDR2 from the germline V gene are SSHAT and FNYEAQ (reference sequence). The CDR3 DNA reads TGTGCCAGCAGCCCTCGAAGCGCCGGGGAGCTGTTTTTT. This encodes CASSPRSAGELFF.

The chain is built from TRBV5-6 and TRBJ1-5, with D maybe TRBD1 (5 bases). CDR1 and CDR2 from the germline V gene are SGHDT and YYEEEE. The CDR3 length is 16 residues. V was clipped by 4 bases and J by 1 base, with 15 bases between them. CDR3 coding DNA: TGTGCCAGCAGCCTGAGGGGAGGTGGCAGCAATCAGCCCCAGCATTTT. Protein: CASSLRGGGSNQPQHF.

This chain connects TRBV25-1 to TRBJ1-6, with D tentatively TRBD1 (5 bases). V was cut by 2 bases and J by 9 bases, with 8 bases left in between. Germline assignment: CDR1 MGHDK and CDR2 SYGVNS. This CDR3 is built from 13 residues. Here the CDR3 reads CASSERRGSPLHF. CDR3 in DNA: TGTGCCAGCAGTGAACGGAGGGGTTCACCCCTCCACTTT.